This TCR beta chain was sequenced in a study of blood T cell repertoires in COVID-19 (dated by TCRdb to between 2020 and 2021). Turning to the overall study: Collaborator samples came from the United States, Italy and Spain and covered acute and convalescent phases of COVID-19. The prospective study material was composed of cDNA or gDNA derived from T cells, B-cell-depleted T cells, or PBMCs. Deeply sampled blood TCRbeta repertoires from subjects exposed to, actively infected with, or recovered from COVID-19 were included in the dataset. The repertoires were released in a freely available public database intended as a resource for research on the immune response to SARS-CoV-2. The samples were drawn from the first 160 participants of the ongoing ImmuneRACE study and from 950 to 1,500 subjects provided by 6 global collaborators. Nearly every sample came with metadata listing a de-identified subject ID, COVID-19 status, age in years and sex. Where available, HLA class I and class II types were taken from metadata supplied by the sample provider and were not determined by assay-based typing. Results the study describes overall, beyond this receptor: Clinical and demographic metadata were provided uncurated, with the amount varying by source and participant.

TCRbeta CDR3 regions were amplified from genomic DNA using the immunoSEQ Assay, a bias-controlled multiplex PCR. Concerning the study's data processing: Within the assay, amplification of reference gene primers was used to estimate how many nucleated cells each sample contained. To quantify the absolute abundance of each unique TCRbeta CDR3 rearrangement, sequence reads were collapsed and filtered. For each sample, productive Simpson clonality was calculated as the square root of Simpson's diversity index over productive rearrangements. Drawn from immuneACCESS, this table holds only the in-frame rearrangements with V and J called that TCRdb kept. Clones are partly lost; checked studies trace under half to an unresolved V gene and leave the rest unexplained. V and J calls and clone size follow that table, whereas D and trimming were derived from the DNA. This sample gives 45,000 to 65,000 clones in total; roughly 87% of them show up just once. In total, the top ten clones hold 6.5% to 8% of the sample.

For CDR1 and CDR2, the germline V gene lists LGHNA and YNFKEQ. From the cysteine through the phenylalanine, the CDR3 covers 22 amino acids. Just CDR3 DNA is preserved here, 66 bases in frame from base 1. V ends up 0 bases short and J 0 bases short, with an unmatched junction base count of 15. Points on this clone: It has no known antigen specificity. The input lacks base qualities; no much larger clone sits a single base away.

Whole blood was collected in K2EDTA tubes by collaborating institutions according to the institutions' own protocols. For TCRbeta analysis, collaborators shipped samples as frozen whole blood, isolated PBMCs, or DNA extracted from either of those sample types. The sequence derives from a man in his fifties or sixties with active COVID-19. Material for sequencing was peripheral blood. The chain is assembled from TRBV4-2 and TRBJ2-2; 11 central bases correspond to TRBD2. The sequence in DNA is TGTGCCAGCAGCCAAGATCCCCCGGCTAGCGGGAGGATAGTAGCGAACACCGGGGAGCTGTTTTTT. Its protein product is CASSQDPPASGRIVANTGELFF.